The clone carrying this TCR beta chain was observed at least ten times. Building of the TCR beta libraries involved iRepertoire HTBI primers and Arm-PCR of CDR3 regions. TCRdb re-called the multiplex PCR reads through MiXCR, storing one row per CDR3 protein. Here the sample spans roughly 560,000 distinct CDR3 sequences, 12% being singletons. The sample belongs to a study of regulatory T cells in long-lasting Graves disease. Time point reported: newly diagnosed GD, antithyroid drugs for less than 3 months. RNA extracted from PBMCs served as the sequencing template. Germline CDR1 and CDR2: SNHLY and FYNNEI. The CDR3 is made up of 16 amino acids. Trimming took 2 bases from V and 7 from J, leaving 15 bases between them. A further study also used this sample, focusing on T cells in Graves' hyperthyroidism and ophthalmopathy. From that study: Diagnoses were established using clinical symptoms, serum thyroxine and TRAb, thyroid ultrasound and orbital computed tomography. First-round RT-PCR of the TCR CDR3 relied on the HTBI primer set.

Source: peripheral blood mononuclear cells (PBMCs), taken at new diagnosis, from a patient treated with antithyroid drugs. The chain recombines TRBV2 with TRBJ1-6, with no clear D. The receptor was derived from a woman in her 30s with Graves disease. CDR3 protein: CASSETILTVNSPLHF. The CDR3 DNA reads as TGTGCCAGCAGTGAAACGATTCTTACAGTGAATTCACCCCTCCACTTT.